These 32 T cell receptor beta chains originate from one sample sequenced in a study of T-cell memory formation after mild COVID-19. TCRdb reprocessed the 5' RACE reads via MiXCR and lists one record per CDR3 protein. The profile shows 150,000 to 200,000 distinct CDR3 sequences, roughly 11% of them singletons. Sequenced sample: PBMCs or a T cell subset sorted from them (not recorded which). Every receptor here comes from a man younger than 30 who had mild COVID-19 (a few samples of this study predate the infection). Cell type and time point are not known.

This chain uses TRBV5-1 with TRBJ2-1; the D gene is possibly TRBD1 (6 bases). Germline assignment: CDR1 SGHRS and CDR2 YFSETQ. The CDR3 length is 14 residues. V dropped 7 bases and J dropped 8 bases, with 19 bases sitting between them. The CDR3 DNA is TGCGCCAGCCGCCGGGACCAAGGGGGAGATGAGCAGTTCTTC. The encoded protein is CASRRDQGGDEQFF.

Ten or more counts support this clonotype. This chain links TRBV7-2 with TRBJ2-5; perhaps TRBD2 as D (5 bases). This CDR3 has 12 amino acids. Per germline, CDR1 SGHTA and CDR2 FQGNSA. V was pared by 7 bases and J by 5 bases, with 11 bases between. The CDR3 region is CASTPTGETQYF. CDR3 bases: TGTGCCAGCACCCCAACGGGGGAGACCCAGTACTTC.

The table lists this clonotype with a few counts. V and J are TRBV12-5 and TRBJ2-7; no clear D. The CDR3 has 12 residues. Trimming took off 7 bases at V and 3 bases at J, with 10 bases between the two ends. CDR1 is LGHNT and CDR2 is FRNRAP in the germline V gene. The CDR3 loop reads CASAWGIYEQYF. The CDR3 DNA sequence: TGTGCTAGTGCCTGGGGTATCTACGAGCAGTACTTC.

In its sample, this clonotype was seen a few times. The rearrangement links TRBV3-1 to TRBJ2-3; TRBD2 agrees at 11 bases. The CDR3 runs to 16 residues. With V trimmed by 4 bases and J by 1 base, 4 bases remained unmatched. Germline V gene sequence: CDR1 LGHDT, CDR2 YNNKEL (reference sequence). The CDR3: CASSRGTSGRTDTQYF. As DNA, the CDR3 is TGTGCCAGCAGCCGCGGGACTAGCGGCCGCACAGATACGCAGTATTTT.

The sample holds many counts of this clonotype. The CDR3 region has the DNA TGCGCCAGCAGTGGCAAGATCAGCCCGCTCCAAGAGACCCAGTACTTC. Encoded protein: CASSGKISPLQETQYF. This chain uses TRBV4-3 with TRBJ2-5, with no clear D. Germline V lookup: CDR1 LGHNA, CDR2 YSLEER. Trimming stripped 6 bases from V and 1 base from J, with 18 bases between. The CDR3 has 16 amino acids.

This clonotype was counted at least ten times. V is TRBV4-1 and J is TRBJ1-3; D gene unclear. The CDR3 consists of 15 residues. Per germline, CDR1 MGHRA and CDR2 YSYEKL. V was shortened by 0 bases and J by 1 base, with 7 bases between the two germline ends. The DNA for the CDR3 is TGCGCCAGCAGCCAAGACGGGGTGTCTGGAAACACCATATATTTT. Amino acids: CASSQDGVSGNTIYF.

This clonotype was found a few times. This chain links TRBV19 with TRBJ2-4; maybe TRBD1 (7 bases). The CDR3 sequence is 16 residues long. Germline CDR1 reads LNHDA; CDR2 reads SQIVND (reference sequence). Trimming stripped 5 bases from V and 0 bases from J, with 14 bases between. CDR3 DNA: TGTGCCAGTAGTGGGGGGACAGTTGTAGCCAAAAACATTCAGTACTTC. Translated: CASSGGTVVAKNIQYF.

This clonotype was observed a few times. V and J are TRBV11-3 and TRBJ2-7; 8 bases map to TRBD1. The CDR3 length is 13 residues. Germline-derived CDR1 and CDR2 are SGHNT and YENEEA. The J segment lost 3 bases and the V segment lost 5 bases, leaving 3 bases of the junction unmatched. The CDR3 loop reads CASSQTGVYEQYF. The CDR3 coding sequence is TGTGCCAGCAGCCAGACAGGGGTCTACGAGCAGTACTTC.

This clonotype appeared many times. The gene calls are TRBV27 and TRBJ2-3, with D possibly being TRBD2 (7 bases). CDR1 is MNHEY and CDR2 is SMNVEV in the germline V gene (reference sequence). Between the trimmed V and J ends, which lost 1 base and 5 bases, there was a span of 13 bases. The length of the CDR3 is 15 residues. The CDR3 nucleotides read TGTGCCAGCAGTTTATGGGGGGGCAAAGAAGATACGCAGTATTTT. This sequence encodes CASSLWGGKEDTQYF.

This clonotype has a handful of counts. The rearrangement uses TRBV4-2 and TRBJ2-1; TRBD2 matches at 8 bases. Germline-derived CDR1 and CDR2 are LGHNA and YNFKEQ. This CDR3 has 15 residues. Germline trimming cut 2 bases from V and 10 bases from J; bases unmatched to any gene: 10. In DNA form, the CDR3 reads TGTGCCAGCAGCCAACCCGGGGGGGACTTTTTGGAGCAGTTCTTC. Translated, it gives CASSQPGGDFLEQFF.

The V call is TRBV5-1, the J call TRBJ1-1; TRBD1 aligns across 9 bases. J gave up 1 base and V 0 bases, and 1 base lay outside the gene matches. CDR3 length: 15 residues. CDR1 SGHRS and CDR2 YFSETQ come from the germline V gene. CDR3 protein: CASSLEGQGNTEAFF. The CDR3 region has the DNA TGCGCCAGCAGCTTGGAGGGACAGGGGAACACTGAAGCTTTCTTT.

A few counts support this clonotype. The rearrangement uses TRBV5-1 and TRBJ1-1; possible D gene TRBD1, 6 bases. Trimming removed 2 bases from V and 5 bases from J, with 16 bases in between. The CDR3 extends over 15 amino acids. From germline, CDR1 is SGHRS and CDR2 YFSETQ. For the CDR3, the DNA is TGCGCCAGCAGCTTCGGCGGGGGGCGTGAAACTGAAGCTTTCTTT. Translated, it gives CASSFGGGRETEAFF.

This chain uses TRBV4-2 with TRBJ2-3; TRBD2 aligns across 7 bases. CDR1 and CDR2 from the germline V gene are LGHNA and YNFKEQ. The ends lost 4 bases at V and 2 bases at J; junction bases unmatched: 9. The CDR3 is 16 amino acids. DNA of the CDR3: TGTGCCAGCAGCCCCGGGACTACCGGATTCACAGATACGCAGTATTTT. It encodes CASSPGTTGFTDTQYF.

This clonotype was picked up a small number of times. The CDR3: CASSTGDVGPLHF. CDR3 coding DNA: TGTGCCAGCAGCACAGGGGATGTCGGGCCCCTCCACTTT. V gene TRBV12-3 or TRBV12-4 combines with J gene TRBJ1-6; 7 bases fit TRBD1. V shed 6 bases, J shed 13 bases, and the junction held 9 bases outside the gene matches. The CDR3 is made up of 13 amino acids.

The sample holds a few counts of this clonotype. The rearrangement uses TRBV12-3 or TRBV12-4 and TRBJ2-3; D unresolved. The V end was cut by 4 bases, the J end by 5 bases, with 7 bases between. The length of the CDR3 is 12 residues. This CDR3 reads CASSSVRDTQYF. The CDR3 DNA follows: TGTGCCAGCAGTTCCGTCCGAGATACGCAGTATTTT.

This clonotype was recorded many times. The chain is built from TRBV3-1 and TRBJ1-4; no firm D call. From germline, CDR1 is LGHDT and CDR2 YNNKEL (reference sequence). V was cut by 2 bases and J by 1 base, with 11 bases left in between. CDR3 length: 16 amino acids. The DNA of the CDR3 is TGTGCCAGCAGCCAAATGGAGGGAGGAACTAATGAAAAACTGTTTTTT. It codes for CASSQMEGGTNEKLFF. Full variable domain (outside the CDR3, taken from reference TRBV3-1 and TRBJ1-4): DTAVSQTPKYLVTQMGNDKSIKCEQNLGHDTMYWYKQDSKKFLKIMFSYNNKELIINETVPNRFSPKSPDKAHLNLHINSLELGDSAVYFCASSQMEGGTNEKLFFGSGTQLSVL.

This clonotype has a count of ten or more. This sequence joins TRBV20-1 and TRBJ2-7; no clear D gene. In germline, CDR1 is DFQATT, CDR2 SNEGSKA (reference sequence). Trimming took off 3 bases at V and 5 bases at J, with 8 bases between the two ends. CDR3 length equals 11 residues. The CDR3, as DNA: TGCAGTGCTAGGGGCCGGAACGAGCAGTACTTC. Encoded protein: CSARGRNEQYF.

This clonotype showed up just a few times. CDR3: CSVPGTGGETQYF. CDR3 sequence (DNA): TGCAGTGTCCCCGGGACAGGAGGAGAGACCCAGTACTTC. The chain recombines TRBV20-1 with TRBJ2-5; 8 positions match TRBD1. The germline CDR1 and CDR2 sequences are DFQATT and SNEGSKA (reference sequence). The CDR3 runs to 13 residues. V gave up 7 bases and J gave up 4 bases; unmatched junction bases: 8.

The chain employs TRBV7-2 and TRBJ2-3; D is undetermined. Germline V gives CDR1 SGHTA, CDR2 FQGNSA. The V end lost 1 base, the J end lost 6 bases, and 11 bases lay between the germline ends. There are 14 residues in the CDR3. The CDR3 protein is CASSLDPETDTQYF. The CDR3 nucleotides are TGTGCCAGCAGCTTAGATCCGGAAACGGATACGCAGTATTTT.

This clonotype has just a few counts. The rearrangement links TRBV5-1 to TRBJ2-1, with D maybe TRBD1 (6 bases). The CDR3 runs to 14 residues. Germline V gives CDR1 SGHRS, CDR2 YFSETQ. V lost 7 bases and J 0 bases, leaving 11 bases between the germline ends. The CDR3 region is CASADSGSYNEQFF. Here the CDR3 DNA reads TGCGCCAGCGCGGACAGCGGCTCCTACAATGAGCAGTTCTTC.

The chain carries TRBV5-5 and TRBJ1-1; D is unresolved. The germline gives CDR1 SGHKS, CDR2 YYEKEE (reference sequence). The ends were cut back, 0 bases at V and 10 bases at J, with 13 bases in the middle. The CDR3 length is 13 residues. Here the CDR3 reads CASSLDRPWRAFF. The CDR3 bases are TGTGCCAGCAGCTTGGACCGCCCCTGGAGAGCTTTCTTT.

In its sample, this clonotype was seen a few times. As DNA, the CDR3 is TGTGCCAGCAGTTTAATGGATGCGGGTGAAGCTTTCTTT. Translation: CASSLMDAGEAFF. The J gene is TRBJ1-1, the V gene TRBV12-3 or TRBV12-4; D remains unclear. V was shortened by 2 bases and J by 7 bases, with 11 bases between the two germline ends. The CDR3 runs to 13 residues.

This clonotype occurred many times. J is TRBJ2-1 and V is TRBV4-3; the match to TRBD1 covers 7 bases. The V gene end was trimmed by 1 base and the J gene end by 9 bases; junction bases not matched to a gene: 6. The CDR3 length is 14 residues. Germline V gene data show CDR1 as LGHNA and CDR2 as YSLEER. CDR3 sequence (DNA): TGCGCCAGCAGCCAAGTGCAGGGGGTGGGTGAGCAGTTCTTC. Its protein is CASSQVQGVGEQFF.

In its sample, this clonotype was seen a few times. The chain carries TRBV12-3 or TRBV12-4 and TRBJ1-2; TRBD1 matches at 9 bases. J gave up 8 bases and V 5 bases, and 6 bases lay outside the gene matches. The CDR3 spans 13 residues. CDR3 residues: CASSRQGVEGYTF. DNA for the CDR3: TGTGCCAGCAGTCGACAGGGGGTGGAGGGCTACACCTTC.

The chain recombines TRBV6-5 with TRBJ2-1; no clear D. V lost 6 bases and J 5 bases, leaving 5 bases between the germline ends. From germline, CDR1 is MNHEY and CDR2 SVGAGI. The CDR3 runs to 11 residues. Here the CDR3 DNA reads TGTGCCAGCAGCCAAAACAATGAGCAGTTCTTC. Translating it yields CASSQNNEQFF.

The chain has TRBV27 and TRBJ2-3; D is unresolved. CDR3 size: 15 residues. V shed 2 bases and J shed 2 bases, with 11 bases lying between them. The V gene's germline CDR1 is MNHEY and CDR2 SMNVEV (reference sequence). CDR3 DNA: TGTGCCAGCAGTTTAGGGTCCTACCCCACAGATACGCAGTATTTT. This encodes CASSLGSYPTDTQYF.

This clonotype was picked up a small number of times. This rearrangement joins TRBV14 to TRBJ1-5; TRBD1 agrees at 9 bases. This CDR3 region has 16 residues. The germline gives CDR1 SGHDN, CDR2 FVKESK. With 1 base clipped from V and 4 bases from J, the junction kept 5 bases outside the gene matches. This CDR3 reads CASSQGRDRENQPQHF. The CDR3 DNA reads TGTGCCAGCAGCCAAGGCCGGGACAGGGAAAATCAGCCCCAGCATTTT.

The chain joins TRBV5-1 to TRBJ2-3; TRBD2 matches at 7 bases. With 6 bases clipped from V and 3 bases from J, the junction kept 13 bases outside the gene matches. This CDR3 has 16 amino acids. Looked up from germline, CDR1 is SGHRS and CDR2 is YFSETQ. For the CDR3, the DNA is TGCGCCAGCACCCGGGGCGGGGCTAGCGGAACAGATACGCAGTATTTT. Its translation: CASTRGGASGTDTQYF.

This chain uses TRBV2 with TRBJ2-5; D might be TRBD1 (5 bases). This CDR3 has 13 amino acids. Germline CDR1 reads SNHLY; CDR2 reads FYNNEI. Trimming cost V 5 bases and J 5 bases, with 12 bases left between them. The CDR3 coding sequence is TGTGCCAGCAGTAGGGGCCTCTGGGAGACCCAGTACTTC. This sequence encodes CASSRGLWETQYF.

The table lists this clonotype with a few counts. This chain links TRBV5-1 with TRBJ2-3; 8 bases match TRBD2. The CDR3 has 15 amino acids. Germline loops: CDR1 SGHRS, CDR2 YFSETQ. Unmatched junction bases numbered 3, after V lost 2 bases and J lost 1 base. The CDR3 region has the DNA TGCGCCAGCAGCTTCGCCGGGGGGGGCACAGATACGCAGTATTTT. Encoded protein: CASSFAGGGTDTQYF.

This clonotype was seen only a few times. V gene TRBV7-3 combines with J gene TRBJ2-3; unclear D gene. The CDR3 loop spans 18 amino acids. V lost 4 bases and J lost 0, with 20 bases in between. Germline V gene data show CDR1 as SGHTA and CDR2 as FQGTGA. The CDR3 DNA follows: TGTGCCAGCAGCTCACCGGGCCGCTCCGTTTCTAGCACAGATACGCAGTATTTT. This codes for CASSSPGRSVSSTDTQYF.

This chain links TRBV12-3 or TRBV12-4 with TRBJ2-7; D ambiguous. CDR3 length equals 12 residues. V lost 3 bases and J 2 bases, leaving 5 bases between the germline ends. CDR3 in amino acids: CASSFMAYEQYF. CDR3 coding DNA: TGTGCCAGCAGTTTTATGGCCTACGAGCAGTACTTC.